This T cell receptor (beta chain) was sequenced for a study of OX40 agonist ivuxolimab in advanced cancers. Describing the broader study: Ivuxolimab was a fully human IgG2 agonistic monoclonal antibody targeting the costimulatory receptor OX40 (CD134). Of the roughly 50 dose-escalation patients, hepatocellular carcinoma was present in some 19, melanoma in approximately 15, renal cell carcinoma in 9 and head and neck cancer in 9. In the dose-escalation cohort, around four fifths of patients were male, and the mean age was approximately 60 years with a range of roughly 23 to 79. Peripheral TCRbeta sequencing aimed to test whether ivuxolimab altered TCR sequence diversity and caused clonal T-cell expansion. Intravenous ivuxolimab was administered to patients every 2 weeks at six dose levels: 0.01, 0.1, 0.3, 1.5, 3 and 10 mg/kg. Patients were allowed to have had prior anti-PD-1, anti-PD-L1 or anti-CTLA-4 therapy, and around 37% of the dose-escalation patients had previously received checkpoint inhibitors. Partial responses occurred in three dose-escalation patients: two with cutaneous melanoma and one with hepatocellular carcinoma. The paper reports the monotherapy dose-escalation portion (N of about 50 patients) of the phase I ivuxolimab trial. Overall results and qualifications from the work: Which antigens the clonally expanded peripheral T cells were specific for was not determined. Low levels of normalized T-cell clonal expansion were also shown by some nonresponding patients. At doses from 0.1 to 3.0 mg/kg, clonal expansion was seen in both CD4+ and CD8+ blood T cells between baseline and week 6. On average, CD8+ T cells showed more expanded clones than CD4+ T cells after ivuxolimab. In partial responders in the 0.1-3.0 mg/kg groups, normalized peripheral clonal expansion was found to be among the lowest, especially among CD8+ T cells.

This clone was recorded once. This clone's antigen is unknown. Base qualities are not provided; no much larger clone lies one nucleotide away. The trial excluded patients who had a history of autoimmune disease or who were on systemic immunosuppression. Peripheral blood for TCR sequencing was drawn from every dose cohort at baseline, at cycle 4 day 1 and at cycle 7 day 1. The samples were drawn from a first-in-human, open-label, multicenter phase I dose-escalation trial of ivuxolimab. Adults with locally advanced or metastatic melanoma, renal cell carcinoma, hepatocellular carcinoma or head and neck squamous cell carcinoma were enrolled in the trial. Before TCR sequencing, CD4+ T cells and CD8+ T cells from peripheral blood were sorted into separate populations. V is reduced by 8 bases and J by 5 bases, leaving a spacing of 18 bases between them. The germline V gene gives CDR1 as MNHEY and CDR2 as SVGAGI. Taken from cysteine to phenylalanine, the CDR3 has 14 residues. The retained sequence is limited to the CDR3, 42 bases, with the frame set at the first base.

To sequence the TCRbeta CDR3 region, genomic DNA was isolated from the sorted cells. The immunoSEQ Assay was used for sequencing of TCRbeta CDR3 regions. The immuneACCESS repertoire file appears here via TCRdb, limited to in-frame rearrangements. These files lack a portion of the clones; in checked studies, under half of the deficit traces to unresolved V genes, and the cause of the others is not known. This sample lists fewer than 120,000 clones; over 85% were detected once. The ten largest clones add up to 0.27% of the sample. The input for sequencing was CD4+ or CD8+ T cells sorted from blood, taken in a trial of the OX40 agonist ivuxolimab. Rearrangement joined TRBV6-5 to TRBJ1-1; the D segment could be TRBD1, given 6 matching bases. The TCR comes from an adult with an advanced solid tumor such as melanoma, head and neck, liver or kidney cancer. The CDR3 corresponds to CASLSRGRRTEAFF. In nucleotide form, the sequence is TGTGCCAGCCTAAGCAGGGGAAGAAGGACTGAAGCTTTCTTT.